This is a list of T cell receptor beta chains from one sample in a study of T cells in Graves' hyperthyroidism and ophthalmopathy. One entry per CDR3 protein results from TCRdb running MiXCR on the multiplex PCR reads. This table holds 600,000 to 650,000 distinct CDR3 sequences, about a sixth found once. The specimen was blood. These receptors were collected from a woman in her twenties or thirties with Graves' hyperthyroidism. CDR3s include the opening cysteine and the closing phenylalanine or tryptophan. Each record gives: clone size, V gene, J gene, D gene, CDR3 DNA, CDR3 protein. D genes are given only for firm matches. Size is omitted from some rows. Given values are once, few, many or a class for expanded clones.

few	TRBV24-1	TRBJ1-5	TRBD1	TGTGCCACCAAGGGACAGGGGAATCAGCCCCAGCATTTT	CATKGQGNQPQHF
few	TRBV28	TRBJ2-2	TRBD2	TGTGCCAGCAGGAAGGCCAGCGGGACTGGGGAGCTGTTTTTT	CASRKASGTGELFF
many	TRBV28	TRBJ2-7	-	TGTGCCAGCAGTGAGGGCCACGAGCAGTACTTC	CASSEGHEQYF
many	TRBV12-3/TRBV12-4	TRBJ1-1	TRBD1	TGTGCCAGCAGACGGACAGGGGGCACTGAAGCTTTCTTT	CASRRTGGTEAFF
-	TRBV7-2	TRBJ2-3	-	TGTGCCAGCGCCTCGACAGGTAGCACAGATACGCAGTATTTT	CASASTGSTDTQYF
-	TRBV12-3/TRBV12-4	TRBJ2-1	TRBD2	TGTGCCAGCAGTTCACCCGGGACTAGCTCCTACAATGAGCAGTTCTTC	CASSSPGTSSYNEQFF
-	TRBV6-1	TRBJ1-2	TRBD1	TGTGCCAGCAGGGGACTATATGGACAGGGACGTAACTATGGCTACACCTTC	CASRGLYGQGRNYGYTF
-	TRBV11-3	TRBJ2-3	-	TGCGCCAGCAGCCAATCCGCGGTTTCAACCACAGATACGCAGTATTTT	CASSQSAVSTTDTQYF
few	TRBV20-1	TRBJ2-1	TRBD2	TGCAGTGCTAGAGATGCTAGCGGGGGCCCCTACAATGAGCAGTTCTTC	CSARDASGGPYNEQFF
-	TRBV7-8	TRBJ1-1	-	TGTGCCAGCAGCTTAGCCAATACAGGGAACACTGAAGCTTTCTTT	CASSLANTGNTEAFF
-	TRBV11-2	TRBJ2-7	-	TGTGCCAGCAGCTTAGGTAGGGGTTACCACGAGCAGTACTTC	CASSLGRGYHEQYF
-	TRBV29-1	TRBJ2-1	-	TGCAGCGTTGGCGTTGGGACTTCCAATGAGCAGTTCTTC	CSVGVGTSNEQFF
many	TRBV5-1	TRBJ1-1	TRBD1	TGCGCCAGCAGCAGGGGACAGGCGAACACTGAAGCTTTCTTT	CASSRGQANTEAFF
many	TRBV28	TRBJ1-6	-	TGTGCCAGCAGTCCGCACGGGAGCTCCTATAATTCACCCCTCCACTTT	CASSPHGSSYNSPLHF
few	TRBV7-8	TRBJ1-6	TRBD1	TGTGCCAGCAGCTTAAGTGTTGGGGGGGACAGAAAATCACCCCTCCACTTT	CASSLSVGGDRKSPLHF
many	TRBV20-1	TRBJ2-3	-	TGCAGTGGGGGTCGCGGCATTAGCACAGATACGCAGTATTTT	CSGGRGISTDTQYF
few	TRBV7-2	TRBJ2-7	TRBD2	TGTGCCAGCAGCTTAATCGGACTAGCATTCTACGAGCAGTACTTC	CASSLIGLAFYEQYF
many	TRBV7-2	TRBJ2-5	-	TGTGCCAGCAGCTTAGATCCAGGGGGGGGGACCCAGTACTTC	CASSLDPGGGTQYF
-	TRBV19	TRBJ1-1	-	TGTGCCAGTATTGGTAGCGTGCCCACGTTCGGGAACACTGAAGCTTTCTTT	CASIGSVPTFGNTEAFF
few	TRBV30	TRBJ2-5	-	TGTGCCTGGAGTCCGGGCCGAGAGACCCAGTACTTC	CAWSPGRETQYF
few	TRBV29-1	TRBJ1-2	TRBD1	TGCAGCGGGGACAGGGGGGTCTATGGCTACACCTTC	CSGDRGVYGYTF
-	TRBV15	TRBJ2-3	-	TGTGCCACCAGCAGAGAGACTAGGGTAACAGATACGCAGTATTTT	CATSRETRVTDTQYF
-	TRBV29-1	TRBJ2-1	-	TGCAGCGCCTTCCGAGGAGAGAGCTCCTACAATGAGCAGTTCTTC	CSAFRGESSYNEQFF
many	TRBV12-3/TRBV12-4	TRBJ1-4	TRBD1	TGTGCCAGCAGAAGACAGGGGGTTAATGAAAAACTGTTTTTT	CASRRQGVNEKLFF
-	TRBV6-1	TRBJ1-2	-	TGTGCCAGCAGCGAGTGGGGCGGCTACACCTTC	CASSEWGGYTF
few	TRBV9	TRBJ2-2	TRBD2	TGTGCCAGCAGGGGGGGGACTAGCGACGGGGAGCTGTTTTTT	CASRGGTSDGELFF
many	TRBV12-3/TRBV12-4	TRBJ2-3	TRBD2	TGTGCCAGCAGTTTATCCAGCGGGGTTTACACAGATACGCAGTATTTT	CASSLSSGVYTDTQYF
many	TRBV7-9	TRBJ2-7	TRBD1	TGTGCCAGCAGCTCCTCGGACAGGGGGAACGAGCAGTACTTC	CASSSSDRGNEQYF
-	TRBV20-1	TRBJ1-6	TRBD1	TGCAGTGCTACAGGGGGGGGTTTCTATAATTCACCCCTCCACTTT	CSATGGGFYNSPLHF
many	TRBV20-1	TRBJ1-5	-	TGCAGTGCTAGATTCGTTGGTTTGGGTAGCAATCAGCCCCAGCATTTT	CSARFVGLGSNQPQHF
many	TRBV11-3	TRBJ2-2	-	TGTGCCAGCAGCAGAGGGGTGACCGGGGAGCTGTTTTTT	CASSRGVTGELFF
-	TRBV28	TRBJ2-3	TRBD1	TGTGCCAGCAGTTTCCCCAGGGGGCGCCTCGAGGATACGCAGTATTTT	CASSFPRGRLEDTQYF
few	TRBV6-6	TRBJ2-7	-	TGTGCCAGCAGTTACACAGACTCCACCGAGCAGTACTTC	CASSYTDSTEQYF
many	TRBV7-2	TRBJ2-7	TRBD1	TGTGCCAGCAGCCAGACAGGGGGGCTCTACGAGCAGTACTTC	CASSQTGGLYEQYF
-	TRBV30	TRBJ2-3	TRBD1	TGTGCCTGGATCGAACGAGGGGGCTCAGGGACAGATACGCAGTATTTT	CAWIERGGSGTDTQYF
few	TRBV4-1	TRBJ2-2	TRBD2	TGCGCCAGCAGCCCCCCGGGCGGGAGGGCCTTAGGTGACACCGGGGAGCTGTTTTTT	CASSPPGGRALGDTGELFF
few	TRBV6-9	TRBJ2-1	-	TGTGCCAGCAGTAACGTAGCCCCAAATAAGCAGTTCTTC	CASSNVAPNKQFF
few	TRBV20-1	TRBJ2-7	TRBD2	TGCAGTGCTAGAGCCGGGACTAGCGGGAGGGGGCTATCCTACGAGCAGTACTTC	CSARAGTSGRGLSYEQYF
many	TRBV10-2	TRBJ2-7	TRBD2	TGCGCCAGCAGTGAGTCGGAAGCGGGAGTAACGGAGCAGTACTTC	CASSESEAGVTEQYF
few	TRBV5-1	TRBJ2-1	-	TGCGCCAGCAGCCTCCGAGCGGGCCTGATGGACAATGAGCAGTTCTTC	CASSLRAGLMDNEQFF
few	TRBV19	TRBJ2-1	TRBD1	TGTGCCAGTAGTATAGTGGCAGGGGGCGTGAATGAGCAGTTCTTC	CASSIVAGGVNEQFF
many	TRBV30	TRBJ1-4	-	TGTGCCTGGAGTCCCCCGGGACACGAAAAACTGTTTTTT	CAWSPPGHEKLFF
many	TRBV19	TRBJ2-7	-	TGTGCCAGCTCACCGGGACCATCCTACGAGCAGTACTTC	CASSPGPSYEQYF
-	TRBV15	TRBJ1-1	TRBD1	TGTGCCACCAGCAGAGACTTTGGGGGCAGGGGGACGAACACTGAAGCTTTCTTT	CATSRDFGGRGTNTEAFF
-	TRBV18	TRBJ2-2	-	TGTGCCAGCTCACCCTCGACGGGAGCGAACACCGGGGAGCTGTTTTTT	CASSPSTGANTGELFF
many	TRBV7-2	TRBJ2-5	-	TGTGCCAGCAGCTTAGGGTCCAGGGAGGAGACCCAGTACTTC	CASSLGSREETQYF
-	TRBV7-9	TRBJ2-7	TRBD2	TGTGCCAGCAGCCCGCTAAGCGGGAGACACAACTACGAGCAGTACTTC	CASSPLSGRHNYEQYF
-	TRBV7-9	TRBJ1-5	-	TGTGCCAGCAGCGGACCTTCAGGGAATCAGCCCCAGCATTTT	CASSGPSGNQPQHF